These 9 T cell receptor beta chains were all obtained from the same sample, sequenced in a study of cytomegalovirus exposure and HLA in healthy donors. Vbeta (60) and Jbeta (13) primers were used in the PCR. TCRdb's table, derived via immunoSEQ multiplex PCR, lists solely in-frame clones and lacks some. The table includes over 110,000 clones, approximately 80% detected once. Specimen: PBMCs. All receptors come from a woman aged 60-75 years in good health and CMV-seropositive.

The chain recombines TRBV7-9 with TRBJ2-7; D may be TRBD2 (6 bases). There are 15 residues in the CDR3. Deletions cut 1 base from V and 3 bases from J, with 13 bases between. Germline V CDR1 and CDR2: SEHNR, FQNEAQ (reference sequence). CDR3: CASSLVGGVGYEQYF. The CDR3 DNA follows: TGTGCCAGCAGCTTAGTCGGAGGGGTCGGCTACGAGCAGTACTTC.

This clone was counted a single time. The CDR3 reads CASSLLPGAKNIQYF. As DNA, the CDR3 is TGCGCCAGCAGCCTCCTCCCCGGGGCCAAAAACATTCAGTACTTC. The V gene is TRBV5-1, the J gene TRBJ2-4; D not certain. The germline V gene encodes CDR1 SGHRS and CDR2 YFSETQ. This CDR3 has 15 residues. V lost 4 bases, J lost 1 base, and 12 bases lay in between.

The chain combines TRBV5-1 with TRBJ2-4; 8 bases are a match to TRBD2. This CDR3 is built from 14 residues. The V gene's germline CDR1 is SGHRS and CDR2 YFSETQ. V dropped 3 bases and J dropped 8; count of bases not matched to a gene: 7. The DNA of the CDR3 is TGCGCCAGCAGCTCTACGGGAGGGCGGGACATTCAGTACTTC. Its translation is CASSSTGGRDIQYF.

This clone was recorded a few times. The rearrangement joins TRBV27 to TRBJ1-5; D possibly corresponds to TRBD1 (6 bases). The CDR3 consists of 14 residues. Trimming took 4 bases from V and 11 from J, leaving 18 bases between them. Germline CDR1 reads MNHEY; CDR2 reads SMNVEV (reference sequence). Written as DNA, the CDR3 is TGTGCCAGCAGTTCCCTCACCGGTTCAGGGGCCCAGCATTTT. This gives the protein CASSSLTGSGAQHF.

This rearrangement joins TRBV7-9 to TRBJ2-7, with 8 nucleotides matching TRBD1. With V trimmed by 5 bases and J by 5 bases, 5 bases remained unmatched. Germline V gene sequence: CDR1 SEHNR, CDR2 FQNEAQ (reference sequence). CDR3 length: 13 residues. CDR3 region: CASSPGQGNEQYF. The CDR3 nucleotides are TGTGCCAGCAGCCCCGGACAGGGAAACGAGCAGTACTTC.

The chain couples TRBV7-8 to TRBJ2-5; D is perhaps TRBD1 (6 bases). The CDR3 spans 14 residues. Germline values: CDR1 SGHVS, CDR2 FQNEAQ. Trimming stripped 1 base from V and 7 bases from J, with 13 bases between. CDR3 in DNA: TGTGCCAGCAGCTTAGGAGTGTTAGGGGGGACCCAGTACTTC. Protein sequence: CASSLGVLGGTQYF.

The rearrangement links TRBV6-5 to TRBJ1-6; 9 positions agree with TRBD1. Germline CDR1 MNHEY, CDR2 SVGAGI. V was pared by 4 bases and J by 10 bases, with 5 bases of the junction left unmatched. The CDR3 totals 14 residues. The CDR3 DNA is TGTGCCAGCAGTTCCCGGACAGGGGAGTCACCCCTCCACTTT. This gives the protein CASSSRTGESPLHF.

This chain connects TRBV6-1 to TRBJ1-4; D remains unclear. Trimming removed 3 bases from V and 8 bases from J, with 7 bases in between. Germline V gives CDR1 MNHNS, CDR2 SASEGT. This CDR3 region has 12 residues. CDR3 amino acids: CASSEMREKLFF. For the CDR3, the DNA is TGTGCCAGCAGTGAGATGAGAGAAAAACTGTTTTTT.

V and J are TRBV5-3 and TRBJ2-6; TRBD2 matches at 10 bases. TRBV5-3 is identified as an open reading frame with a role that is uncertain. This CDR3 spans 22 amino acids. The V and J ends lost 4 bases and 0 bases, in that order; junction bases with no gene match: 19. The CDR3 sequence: CARSPLCPSGSPRSSGANVLTF. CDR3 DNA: TGTGCCAGAAGCCCCCTATGTCCTAGCGGGAGCCCCAGGAGCTCTGGGGCCAACGTCCTGACTTTC.